This entry lists 30 T cell receptor beta chains sequenced from one sample in a study of T-cell reconstitution after alpha-beta-depleted transplantation in children. As it was prepared, the TCRbeta library received unique molecular identifiers. From the PCR reads, TCRdb called clonotypes with MiXCR, one entry per CDR3 protein. The repertoire holds 400,000 to 500,000 distinct CDR3 sequences, with under 13% as singletons. This sample comprised PBMCs from the stem cell graft donor, obtained from the stem cell graft. The origin of the receptors is a human donor who donated a stem cell graft to a child with acute myeloid leukemia.

In its sample, this clonotype was seen many times. V usage is TRBV20-1 and J usage is TRBJ2-3, with D perhaps TRBD1 or TRBD2 (6 bases each). V dropped 6 bases and J dropped 3 bases, with 16 bases sitting between them. The CDR3 runs to 14 residues. Germline assignment: CDR1 DFQATT and CDR2 SNEGSKA (reference sequence). CDR3 DNA sequence: TGCAGTGCGAGGGACATCGGAGGGACAGATACGCAGTATTTT. Residues: CSARDIGGTDTQYF.

This clonotype was detected a few times. This chain's CDR3 is CASSASRAYGELFF. CDR3 DNA: TGTGCCAGCAGTGCTAGCCGGGCTTACGGGGAGCTGTTTTTT. This chain joins TRBV2 and TRBJ2-2, with a weak D call TRBD2 (5 bases). The CDR3 extends over 14 amino acids. The germline V gene has CDR1 SNHLY and CDR2 FYNNEI. Trimming pared 4 bases from V and 7 bases from J, leaving 13 bases between.

V usage is TRBV7-2 and J usage is TRBJ2-5; 12 positions match TRBD2. The CDR3 sequence is 15 residues long. The germline CDR1 and CDR2 sequences are SGHTA and FQGNSA. V lost 6 bases, J lost 4 bases, and 6 bases stayed unmatched. This CDR3 reads CASSLKLAGGETQYF. The CDR3 DNA is TGTGCCAGCAGTCTGAAACTAGCGGGGGGAGAGACCCAGTACTTC.

Only a few counts were recorded for this clonotype. This chain joins TRBV4-2 and TRBJ2-2; TRBD2 agrees at 7 bases. CDR1 is LGHNA and CDR2 is YNFKEQ in the germline V gene. V lost 1 base, J lost 6 bases, and 5 bases stayed unmatched. There are 15 residues in the CDR3. The CDR3 here is CASSQGGRGAGELFF. DNA for the CDR3: TGTGCCAGCAGCCAAGGGGGACGGGGGGCCGGGGAGCTGTTTTTT.

The sample holds a few counts of this clonotype. The genes are TRBV5-1 and TRBJ2-5, with D possibly being TRBD1 or TRBD2 (5 bases each). V dropped 0 bases and J dropped 1 base, with 13 bases sitting between them. CDR3 length: 16 residues. Germline assignment: CDR1 SGHRS and CDR2 YFSETQ. CDR3 region: CASSLEGSRAQETQYF. For the CDR3, the DNA is TGCGCCAGCAGCTTGGAGGGGTCGCGGGCCCAAGAGACCCAGTACTTC.

This clonotype was detected many times. The J gene is TRBJ2-7, the V gene TRBV7-2, with D maybe TRBD2 (6 bases). Trimming pared 5 bases from V and 4 bases from J, leaving 15 bases between. Germline CDR1 and CDR2: SGHTA and FQGNSA. CDR3 length equals 14 residues. DNA of the CDR3: TGTGCCAGCAGCCGTACAGCGGGCGGGTACGAGCAGTACTTC. Protein product: CASSRTAGGYEQYF.

In this sample, this clonotype turned up a few times. V gene TRBV5-1 combines with J gene TRBJ1-5, with D hard to call. V dropped 4 bases and J dropped 5 bases, with 13 bases sitting between them. Germline V gene lookup returns CDR1 SGHRS and CDR2 YFSETQ. This CDR3 has 14 residues. CDR3 sequence reads: CASSPAGFDQPQHF. DNA for the CDR3: TGCGCCAGCAGCCCCGCCGGGTTTGATCAGCCCCAGCATTTT.

With respect to this clonotype: This sequence may be a read error, since a much larger clone differs from it by one base. The chain employs TRBV20-1 and TRBJ2-7, with 7 bases matching TRBD2. Germline V gene lookup returns CDR1 DFQATT and CDR2 SNEGSKA (reference sequence). CDR3 size: 17 residues. CDR3 nucleotide sequence: TGCTGTGCGAGACCTTTCCTTAGCGGGTCCAGCTCCTACGAGCAGTACTTC. Translated, it gives CCARPFLSGSSSYEQYF.

This clonotype occurred many times. The chain joins TRBV3-1 to TRBJ2-1, with D perhaps given as TRBD1 or TRBD2 (5 bases each). Between the trimmed V and J ends, which lost 5 bases and 6 bases, there was a span of 14 bases. The CDR3 sequence is 14 residues long. Per germline, CDR1 LGHDT and CDR2 YNNKEL (reference sequence). The DNA for the CDR3 is TGTGCCAGCAGCTCCCCGGGACGTTTCAATGAGCAGTTCTTC. Translation: CASSSPGRFNEQFF.

The V call is TRBV15, the J call TRBJ1-1, with D perhaps TRBD1 (5 bases). The V end was cut by 6 bases, the J end by 6 bases, with 17 bases between. Germline V lookup: CDR1 LNHNV, CDR2 YYDKDF (reference sequence). The CDR3 runs to 14 residues. The CDR3 loop reads CATSPGGRDAEAFF. Here the CDR3 DNA reads TGTGCCACCAGTCCGGGGGGACGGGACGCTGAAGCTTTCTTT.

This clonotype was seen once. J is TRBJ2-7 and V is TRBV5-4; D gene uncertain. This CDR3 has 15 amino acids. Between the trimmed V and J ends, which lost 9 bases and 1 base, there was a span of 20 bases. The germline V gene has CDR1 SGHNT and CDR2 YYREEE (reference sequence). The CDR3 DNA reads as TGTGCCATCAGGCCGGATTTGACGACATCCTACGAGCAGTACTTC. This sequence encodes CAIRPDLTTSYEQYF. Full variable domain (rest looked up from reference TRBV5-4 and TRBJ2-7): ETGVTQSPTHLIKTRGQQVTLRCSSQSGHNTVSWYQQALGQGPQFIFQYYREEENGRGNFPPRFSGLQFPNYSSELNVNALELDDSALYLCAIRPDLTTSYEQYFGPGTRLTVT.

This clonotype was counted between two and nine times. This rearrangement joins TRBV7-3 to TRBJ2-7, with TRBD2 matching 7 bases. Germline trimming cut 4 bases from V and 6 bases from J; bases unmatched to any gene: 9. This CDR3 is 14 amino acids long. The germline CDR1 and CDR2 sequences are SGHTA and FQGTGA. The CDR3 region has the DNA TGTGCCAGCAGCTCGCAAGGGAGGGGCGCCGAGCAGTACTTC. This codes for CASSSQGRGAEQYF.

This clonotype was seen more than once but under ten times. V usage is TRBV29-1 and J usage is TRBJ2-2; a weak D match, TRBD2 (5 bases). This CDR3 has 14 amino acids. Looked up from germline, CDR1 is SQVTM and CDR2 is ANQGSEA. V was pared by 4 bases and J by 2 bases, with 11 bases between. In DNA, the CDR3 is TGCAGCGTTGTGGTACGGACTAACACCGGGGAGCTGTTTTTT. It translates to CSVVVRTNTGELFF.

V and J are TRBV7-3 and TRBJ2-1, with TRBD2 identical over 7 bases. In germline, CDR1 is SGHTA, CDR2 FQGTGA. Unmatched junction bases numbered 4, after V lost 0 bases and J lost 5 bases. CDR3 length: 15 amino acids. The CDR3 sequence is CASSLTAGPNNEQFF. The CDR3 region has the DNA TGTGCCAGCAGCTTAACAGCGGGACCCAACAATGAGCAGTTCTTC. Full variable domain (outside the CDR3, taken from reference TRBV7-3 and TRBJ2-1): GAGVSQTPSNKVTEKGKYVELRCDPISGHTALYWYRQSLGQGPEFLIYFQGTGAADDSGLPNDRFFAVRPEGSVSTLKIQRTERGDSAVYLCASSLTAGPNNEQFFGPGTRLTVL.

This clonotype came up many times. The chain carries TRBV12-3 or TRBV12-4 and TRBJ2-1; possible D gene TRBD2, 6 bases. Trimming cost V 0 bases and J 0 bases, with 15 bases left between them. CDR3 length: 18 amino acids. The CDR3 loop is CASSLAPGGVSSYNEQFF. As DNA, the CDR3 is TGTGCCAGCAGTTTAGCGCCCGGAGGGGTTAGCTCCTACAATGAGCAGTTCTTC.

This clonotype has ten or more counts. This chain links TRBV20-1 with TRBJ1-1; no reliable D call. Trimming took 5 bases from V and 1 from J, leaving 11 bases between them. CDR1 and CDR2 from the germline V gene are DFQATT and SNEGSKA (reference sequence). The CDR3 extends over 13 amino acids. CDR3 amino acids: CSAYQTQNTEAFF. DNA of the CDR3: TGCAGTGCTTACCAAACACAGAACACTGAAGCTTTCTTT.

This clonotype appeared a few times. This chain uses TRBV5-8 with TRBJ2-1; 8 positions match TRBD2. Germline V gives CDR1 SGHTS, CDR2 YDEGEE. This CDR3 region has 14 residues. J lost 7 bases, V lost 4 bases, and 7 bases had no gene match. Here the CDR3 reads CASSLPGGRNEQFF. In nucleotides, the CDR3 is TGTGCCAGCAGCCTACCGGGCGGGAGGAATGAGCAGTTCTTC.

This sequence joins TRBV20-1 and TRBJ1-5; D is unclear. Germline V lookup: CDR1 DFQATT, CDR2 SNEGSKA (reference sequence). The CDR3 extends over 12 amino acids. V shed 4 bases and J shed 3 bases, with 7 bases lying between them. DNA for the CDR3: TGCAGTGCTATGGGCAACAATCAGCCCCAGCATTTT. This encodes CSAMGNNQPQHF.

Only a few counts were recorded for this clonotype. The CDR3 protein is CASSWTGSYEQYV. The CDR3 DNA is TGTGCCAGCAGTTGGACAGGTTCCTACGAGCAGTACGTC. J is TRBJ2-7 and V is TRBV12-3 or TRBV12-4, with 7 bases fitting TRBD1. The V gene end was trimmed by 4 bases and the J gene end by 1 base; junction bases not matched to a gene: 1. The CDR3 totals 13 residues.

The V and J genes are TRBV20-1 and TRBJ2-3; D call uncertain. Trimming pared 0 bases from V and 5 bases from J, leaving 12 bases between. Looked up from germline, CDR1 is DFQATT and CDR2 is SNEGSKA (reference sequence). This CDR3 comprises 14 residues. CDR3 amino acids: CSARDRSTVDTQYF. CDR3 coding DNA: TGCAGTGCTAGAGATAGGTCCACCGTAGATACGCAGTATTTT.

The chain recombines TRBV19 with TRBJ2-2, with 9 nucleotides matching TRBD2. J was trimmed by 6 bases and V by 6 bases; bases with no gene match: 8. The germline V gene encodes CDR1 LNHDA and CDR2 SQIVND (reference sequence). The length of the CDR3 is 15 residues. The CDR3 region is CASRLAGVEAGELFF. The CDR3 bases are TGTGCCAGTAGATTAGCGGGAGTTGAGGCCGGGGAGCTGTTTTTT.

This clonotype was seen many times. The V gene is TRBV10-3, the J gene TRBJ2-3; 10 bases fit TRBD2. From germline, CDR1 is ENHRY and CDR2 SYGVKD. The CDR3 contains 12 residues. V lost 11 bases, J lost 6 bases, and 5 bases stayed unmatched. CDR3 nucleotides: TGTGCCGTAGGACTAGCGGATGATACGCAGTATTTT. Translated, it gives CAVGLADDTQYF.

Many counts were recorded for this clonotype. The chain uses TRBV5-1 and TRBJ1-1, with D maybe TRBD1 (6 bases). CDR3 size: 14 residues. The V gene's germline CDR1 is SGHRS and CDR2 YFSETQ. Trimming cost V 8 bases and J 1 base, with 15 bases left between them. As DNA, the CDR3 is TGCGCCAGTAAACCGACGACAGGGAACACTGAAGCTTTCTTT. As protein: CASKPTTGNTEAFF.

The table lists this clonotype with many counts. V is TRBV5-4 and J is TRBJ2-5, with D unclear. CDR1 and CDR2 from the germline V gene are SGHNT and YYREEE (reference sequence). The CDR3 spans 15 residues. V was shortened by 2 bases and J by 5 bases, with 16 bases between the two germline ends. The CDR3 loop is CASSLKGRTQETQYF. CDR3 nucleotide sequence: TGTGCCAGCAGCTTAAAAGGACGGACCCAGGAGACCCAGTACTTC.

The chain recombines TRBV7-9 with TRBJ1-1; 8 bases are a match to TRBD1. This CDR3 contains 17 residues. CDR1 is SEHNR and CDR2 is FQNEAQ in the germline V gene (reference sequence). V lost 4 bases to trimming and J lost 2 bases; unmatched junction nucleotides: 12. CDR3 coding DNA: TGTGCCAGCAGCTCGCCGACAGGGGCAATAGTTAACACTGAAGCTTTCTTT. This translates into CASSSPTGAIVNTEAFF.

The CDR3: CASSSLDPGGDTQYF. For the CDR3, the DNA is TGCGCCAGCAGCTCCCTTGACCCCGGGGGAGATACGCAGTATTTT. This sequence joins TRBV5-1 and TRBJ2-3, with a possible D match to TRBD2 (6 bases). Trimming left V 3 bases short and J 5 bases short, with 16 bases between. The CDR3 extends over 15 amino acids. Germline V gene sequence: CDR1 SGHRS, CDR2 YFSETQ.

Here the CDR3 DNA reads TGTGCCAGCAGGCCGGGACAGAGTGGTATTCGGGCCAACGTCCTGACTTTC. This gives the protein CASRPGQSGIRANVLTF. The rearrangement links TRBV12-3 or TRBV12-4 to TRBJ2-6; 7 bases agree with TRBD1. There are 17 residues in the CDR3. The trim removed 6 bases at V and 5 bases at J, leaving 13 bases unmatched.

This clonotype occurred many times. This chain links TRBV11-1 with TRBJ2-4; 8 bases line up with TRBD2. This CDR3 is 22 amino acids long. The ends lost 0 bases at V and 0 bases at J; junction bases unmatched: 19. Germline V lookup: CDR1 SGHAT, CDR2 FQDESV (reference sequence). In DNA form, the CDR3 reads TGTGCCAGCAGCTTAGCGGACCCGTCCGGGGCAGCGGGAGTCACAGCCAAAAACATTCAGTACTTC. It encodes CASSLADPSGAAGVTAKNIQYF.

The chain has TRBV11-1 and TRBJ2-3; D might be TRBD2 (5 bases). Germline loops: CDR1 SGHAT, CDR2 FQDESV (reference sequence). CDR3 length: 15 amino acids. Trimming left V 2 bases short and J 2 bases short, with 11 bases between. The CDR3 DNA follows: TGTGCCAGCAGCTTACTGGGTAGCGCCACAGATACGCAGTATTTT. Protein: CASSLLGSATDTQYF.

This clonotype was seen at least ten times. The chain is built from TRBV11-2 and TRBJ2-2, with 7 bases that match TRBD1. Germline V CDR1 and CDR2: SGHAT, FQNNGV. The CDR3 has 16 residues. The V gene end was trimmed by 5 bases and the J gene end by 2 bases; junction bases not matched to a gene: 8. The CDR3: CASSPNRGSNTGELFF. The CDR3 DNA sequence: TGTGCCAGCAGCCCGAACAGGGGATCAAACACCGGGGAGCTGTTTTTT. Variable domain in full (rest from reference TRBV11-2 and TRBJ2-2): EAGVAQSPRYKIIEKRQSVAFWCNPISGHATLYWYQQILGQGPKLLIQFQNNGVVDDSQLPKDRFSAERLKGVDSTLKIQPAKLEDSAVYLCASSPNRGSNTGELFFGEGSRLTVL.